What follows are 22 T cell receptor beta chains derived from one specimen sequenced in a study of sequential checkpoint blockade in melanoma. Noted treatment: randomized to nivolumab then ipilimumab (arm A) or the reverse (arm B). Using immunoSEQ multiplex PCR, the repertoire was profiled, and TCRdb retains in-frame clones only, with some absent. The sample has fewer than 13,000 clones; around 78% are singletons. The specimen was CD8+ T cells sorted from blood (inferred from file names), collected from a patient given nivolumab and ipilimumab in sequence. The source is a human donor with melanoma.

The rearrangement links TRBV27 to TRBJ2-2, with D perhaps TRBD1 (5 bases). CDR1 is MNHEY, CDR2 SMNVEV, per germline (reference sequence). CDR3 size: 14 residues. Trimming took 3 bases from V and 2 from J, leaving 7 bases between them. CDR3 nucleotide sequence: TGTGCCAGCAGTTTGGGGCCCAACACCGGGGAGCTGTTTTTT. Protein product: CASSLGPNTGELFF.

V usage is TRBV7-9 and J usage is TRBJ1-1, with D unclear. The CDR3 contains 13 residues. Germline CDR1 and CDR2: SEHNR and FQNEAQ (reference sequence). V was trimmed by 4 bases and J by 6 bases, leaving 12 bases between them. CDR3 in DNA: TGTGCCAGCAGCTCCCGGGATGTCCCTGAAGCTTTCTTT. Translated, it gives CASSSRDVPEAFF.

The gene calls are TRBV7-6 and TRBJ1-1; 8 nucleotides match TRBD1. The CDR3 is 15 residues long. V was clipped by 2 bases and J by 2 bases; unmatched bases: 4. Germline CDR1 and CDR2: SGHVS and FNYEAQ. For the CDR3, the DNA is TGTGCCAGCAGCTTAAACGACAGGGGAAACACTGAAGCTTTCTTT. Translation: CASSLNDRGNTEAFF.

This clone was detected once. CDR3 amino acids: CASREDWNTEAFF. The CDR3 DNA is TGTGCCAGCAGGGAGGACTGGAACACTGAAGCTTTCTTT. The chain is built from TRBV7-8 and TRBJ1-1, with D unresolved. Deletions cut 6 bases from V and 1 base from J, with 9 bases between. Looked up from germline, CDR1 is SGHVS and CDR2 is FQNEAQ. This CDR3 is built from 13 residues.

This CDR3 is CASSPTEELYGYTF. For the CDR3, the DNA is TGTGCCAGCTCACCGACAGAGGAACTTTATGGCTACACCTTC. This rearrangement joins TRBV18 to TRBJ1-2, with a weak D call TRBD1 (5 bases). V dropped 3 bases and J dropped 5 bases, with 13 bases sitting between them. Looked up from germline, CDR1 is KGHSH and CDR2 is LQKENI. The length of the CDR3 is 14 residues.

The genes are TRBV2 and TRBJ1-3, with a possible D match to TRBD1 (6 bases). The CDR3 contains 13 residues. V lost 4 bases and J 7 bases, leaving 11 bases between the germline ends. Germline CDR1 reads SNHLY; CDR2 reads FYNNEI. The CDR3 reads CASSGTDENTIYF. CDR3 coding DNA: TGTGCCAGCAGTGGGACAGACGAGAACACCATATATTTT.

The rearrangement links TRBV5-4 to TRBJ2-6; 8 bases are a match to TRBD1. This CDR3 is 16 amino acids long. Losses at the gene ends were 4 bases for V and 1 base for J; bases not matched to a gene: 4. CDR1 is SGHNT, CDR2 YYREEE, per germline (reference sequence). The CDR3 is CASSPGQGSGANVLTF. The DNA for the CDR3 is TGTGCCAGCAGCCCCGGACAGGGTTCTGGGGCCAACGTCCTGACTTTC.

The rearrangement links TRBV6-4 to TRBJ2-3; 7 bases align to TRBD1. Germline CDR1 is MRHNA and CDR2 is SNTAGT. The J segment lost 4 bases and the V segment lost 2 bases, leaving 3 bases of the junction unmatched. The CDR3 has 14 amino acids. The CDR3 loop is CASSDIGGADTQYF. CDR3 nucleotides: TGTGCCAGCAGTGACATAGGGGGCGCAGATACGCAGTATTTT.

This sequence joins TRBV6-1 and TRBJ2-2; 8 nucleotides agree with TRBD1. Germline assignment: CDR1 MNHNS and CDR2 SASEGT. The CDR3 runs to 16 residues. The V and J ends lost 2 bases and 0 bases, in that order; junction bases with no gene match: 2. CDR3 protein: CASSERTGSNTGELFF. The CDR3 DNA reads TGTGCCAGCAGTGAAAGGACAGGGTCGAACACCGGGGAGCTGTTTTTT.

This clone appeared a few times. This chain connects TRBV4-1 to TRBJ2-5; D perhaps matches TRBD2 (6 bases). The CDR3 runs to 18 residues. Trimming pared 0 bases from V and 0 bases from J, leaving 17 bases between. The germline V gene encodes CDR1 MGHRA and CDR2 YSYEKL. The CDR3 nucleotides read TGCGCCAGCAGCCAAGAACCATTCGGCGGGGCGTACCAAGAGACCCAGTACTTC. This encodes CASSQEPFGGAYQETQYF.

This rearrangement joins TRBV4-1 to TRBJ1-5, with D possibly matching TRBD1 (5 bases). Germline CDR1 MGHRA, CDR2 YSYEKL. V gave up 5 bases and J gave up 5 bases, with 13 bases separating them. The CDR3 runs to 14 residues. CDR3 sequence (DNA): TGCGCCAGCAGCGCCGAAGGGGCAGATCAGCCCCAGCATTTT. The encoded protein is CASSAEGADQPQHF.

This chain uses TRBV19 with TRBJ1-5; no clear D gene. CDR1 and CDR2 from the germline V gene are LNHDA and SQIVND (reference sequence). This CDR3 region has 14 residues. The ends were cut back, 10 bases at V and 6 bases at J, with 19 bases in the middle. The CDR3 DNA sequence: TGTGCCACCACCTCCCCCTGGGCTGGTCAGCCCCAGCATTTT. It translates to CATTSPWAGQPQHF.

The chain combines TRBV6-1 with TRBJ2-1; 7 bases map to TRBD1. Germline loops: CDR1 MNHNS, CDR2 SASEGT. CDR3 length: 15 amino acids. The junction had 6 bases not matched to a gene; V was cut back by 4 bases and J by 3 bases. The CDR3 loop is CASSVPRGNYNEQFF. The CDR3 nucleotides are TGTGCCAGCAGTGTTCCCAGGGGGAACTACAATGAGCAGTTCTTC.

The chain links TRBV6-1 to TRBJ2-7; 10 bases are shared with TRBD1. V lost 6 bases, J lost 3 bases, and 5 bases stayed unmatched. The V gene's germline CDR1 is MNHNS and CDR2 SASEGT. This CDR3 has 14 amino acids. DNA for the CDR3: TGTGCCAGCAGCCTTGGGGACAGGGGCTACGAGCAGTACTTC. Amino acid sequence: CASSLGDRGYEQYF.

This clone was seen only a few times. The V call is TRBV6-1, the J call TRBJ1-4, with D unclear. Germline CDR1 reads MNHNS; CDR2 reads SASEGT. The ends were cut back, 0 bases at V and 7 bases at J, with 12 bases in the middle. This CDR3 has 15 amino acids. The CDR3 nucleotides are TGTGCCAGCAGTGAAGCGACATCTCCGCGTGAAAAACTGTTTTTT. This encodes CASSEATSPREKLFF.

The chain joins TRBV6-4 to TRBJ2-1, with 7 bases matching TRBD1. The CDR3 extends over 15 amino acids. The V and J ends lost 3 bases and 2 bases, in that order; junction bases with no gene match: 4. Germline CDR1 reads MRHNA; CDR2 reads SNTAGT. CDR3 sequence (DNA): TGTGCCAGCAGTGAAGGGCAGGGGGCCTACAATGAGCAGTTCTTC. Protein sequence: CASSEGQGAYNEQFF.

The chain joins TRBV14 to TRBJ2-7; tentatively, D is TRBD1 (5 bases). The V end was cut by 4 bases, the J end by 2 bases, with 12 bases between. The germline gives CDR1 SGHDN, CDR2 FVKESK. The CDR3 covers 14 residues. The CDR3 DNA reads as TGTGCCAGCAGCCCCCGAGGACAAGCCTACGAGCAGTACTTC. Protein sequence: CASSPRGQAYEQYF.

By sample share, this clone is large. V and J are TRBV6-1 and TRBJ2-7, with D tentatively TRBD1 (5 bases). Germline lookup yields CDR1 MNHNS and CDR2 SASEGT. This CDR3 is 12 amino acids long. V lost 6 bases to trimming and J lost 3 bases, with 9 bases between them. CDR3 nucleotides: TGTGCCAGCAGGGACATCGTCTACGAGCAGTACTTC. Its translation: CASRDIVYEQYF.

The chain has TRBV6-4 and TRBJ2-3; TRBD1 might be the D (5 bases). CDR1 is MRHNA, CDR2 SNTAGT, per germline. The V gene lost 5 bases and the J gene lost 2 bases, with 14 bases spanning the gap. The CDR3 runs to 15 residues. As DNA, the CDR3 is TGTGCCAGCAGTTCCTCCAGACAGACCACAGATACGCAGTATTTT. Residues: CASSSSRQTTDTQYF.

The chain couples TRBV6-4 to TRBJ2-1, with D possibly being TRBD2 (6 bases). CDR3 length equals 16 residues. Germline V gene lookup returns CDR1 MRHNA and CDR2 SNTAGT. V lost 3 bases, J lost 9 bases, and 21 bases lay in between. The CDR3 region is CASSESLWGENGEQFF. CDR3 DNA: TGTGCCAGCAGTGAGAGTCTGTGGGGGGAGAACGGTGAGCAGTTCTTC.

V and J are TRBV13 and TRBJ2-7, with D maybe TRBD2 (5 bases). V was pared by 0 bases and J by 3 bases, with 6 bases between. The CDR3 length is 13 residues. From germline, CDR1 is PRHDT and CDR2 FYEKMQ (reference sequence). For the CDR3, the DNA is TGTGCCAGCAGCTTAGGAGGAGGCTACGAGCAGTACGTC. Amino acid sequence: CASSLGGGYEQYV.

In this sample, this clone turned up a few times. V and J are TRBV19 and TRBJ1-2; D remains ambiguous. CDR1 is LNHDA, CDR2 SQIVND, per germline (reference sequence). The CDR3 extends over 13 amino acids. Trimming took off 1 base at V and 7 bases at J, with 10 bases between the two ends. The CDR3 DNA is TGTGCCAGTAGTATAGGAGGCGCCGCTGGCTACACCTTC. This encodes CASSIGGAAGYTF.